These T cell receptor beta chains were read from a single sample in a study of T cell repertoires in cytomegalovirus infection. MiXCR, applied by TCRdb to the reads, yields one record per CDR3 protein. The sample includes approximately 170,000 distinct CDR3 sequences, roughly 17% of them seen just once. The sample consisted of CD8+ T cells from PBMCs. The receptors derive from a human donor in good health (CMV status not recorded). Some clones in this sample may be carry-over from other donors' samples. CDR3s include the opening cysteine and the closing phenylalanine or tryptophan. A D gene is named only where the DNA matches it firmly. Clone size is shown for a subset of rows, as once, few, many or a class of expanded clone.

d_gene,v_gene,j_gene,abundance,CDR3nt,CDR3aa
NA,TRBV11-1,TRBJ2-1,NA,TGTGCCAGCAGCTTGAACTCCGGGACATCTTACAATGAGCAGTTCTTC,CASSLNSGTSYNEQFF
NA,TRBV28,TRBJ2-7,many,TGTGCCAGCAGAGCGGACAGCCCCGAGCAGTACTTC,CASRADSPEQYF
NA,TRBV6-2/TRBV6-3,TRBJ1-1,NA,TGTGCCAGCAGTGGGGAGGGGTTGACTGAAGCTTTCTTT,CASSGEGLTEAFF
TRBD1,TRBV7-9,TRBJ2-1,NA,TGTGCCAGCAGCTTACAGGGACAGAACTACAATGAGCAGTTCTTC,CASSLQGQNYNEQFF
TRBD2,TRBV29-1,TRBJ2-4,NA,TGCAGCGTAAGACTAGCGGGAGGAGAGAACATTCAGTACTTC,CSVRLAGGENIQYF
NA,TRBV19,TRBJ2-1,few,TGTGCCAGTAAGGGGGGCGGTGACAGCCTAAACAATGAGCAGTTCTTC,CASKGGGDSLNNEQFF
NA,TRBV11-2,TRBJ2-7,few,TGTGCCAGCAGCTTGGATGGGGCAGGCGTATCCTACGAGCAGTACTTC,CASSLDGAGVSYEQYF
NA,TRBV28,TRBJ2-5,NA,TGTGCCAGCAGTTTAAGGGCCAAAGAGACCCAGTACTTC,CASSLRAKETQYF
NA,TRBV11-2,TRBJ1-1,few,TGTGCCAGCAGCTTAGCTATGGGGACTGAAGCTTTCTTT,CASSLAMGTEAFF
NA,TRBV7-2,TRBJ1-2,NA,TGTGCCAGCAGCTCCCCCACAGGGTTGGATGGCTACACCTTC,CASSSPTGLDGYTF
NA,TRBV3-1,TRBJ2-5,few,TGTGCCAGCAGCCAAGATGTAGGAGACGGGACCCAGTACTTC,CASSQDVGDGTQYF
TRBD2,TRBV7-3,TRBJ2-1,once,TGTGCCAGCAGCTTAGCCCCCCCCGGCGGGAGCCCGAGGGAGCAGTTCTTC,CASSLAPPGGSPREQFF
TRBD1,TRBV7-9,TRBJ1-2,NA,TGTGCCAGCAGCCCCACGACAGGGGACTATGGCTACACCTTC,CASSPTTGDYGYTF
NA,TRBV6-5,TRBJ1-1,few,TGTGCCAGCAGCCCCGACAGCTACACTGAAGCTTTCTTT,CASSPDSYTEAFF
TRBD2,TRBV6-2/TRBV6-3,TRBJ2-5,once,TGTGCCAGCAGTTACCGGACTAGCGGGGGCCCGCAAGAGACCCAGTACTTC,CASSYRTSGGPQETQYF
NA,TRBV14,TRBJ2-7,few,TGTGCCAGCAGCCGGAAAGGGAAGTCCTACGAGCAGTACTTC,CASSRKGKSYEQYF
NA,TRBV11-2,TRBJ2-6,few,TGTGCCAGCAGCCTCAATGGAGGGGCCAACGTCCTGACTTTC,CASSLNGGANVLTF
TRBD2,TRBV20-1,TRBJ2-3,NA,TGCAGTGCTAGAGATCACGGGAGGAGTAGCACAGATACGCAGTATTTT,CSARDHGRSSTDTQYF
TRBD2,TRBV7-3,TRBJ2-1,NA,TGTGCCAGCAGCCAGGGACTAGCGGTTGAGGAGAAGTTCTTC,CASSQGLAVEEKFF
NA,TRBV11-2,TRBJ2-7,NA,TGTGCCAGCAGCCCCAGAGTGGCAATAGCCTACGAGCAGTACTTC,CASSPRVAIAYEQYF
TRBD1,TRBV4-1,TRBJ2-1,NA,TGCGCCAGCAGCAAACCGACAGGGGAGGCCTCCTACAATGAGCAGTTCTTC,CASSKPTGEASYNEQFF
NA,TRBV7-9,TRBJ2-1,once,TGTGCCAGCACCATCGGGACTCCCGCCTCCAATGAGCAGTTCTTC,CASTIGTPASNEQFF
NA,TRBV11-2,TRBJ2-5,NA,TGTGCCAGCAGCTCGTCCCAAGAGACCCAGTACTTC,CASSSSQETQYF
NA,TRBV6-2/TRBV6-3,TRBJ2-1,NA,TGTGCCAGCACCATTTACAGGGAGGGCGAGCAGTTCTTC,CASTIYREGEQFF
TRBD1,TRBV9,TRBJ2-1,NA,TGTGCCAGCAGCGCCGACAGGGGAGGAGGGCGTGAGCAGTTCTTC,CASSADRGGGREQFF
NA,TRBV6-2/TRBV6-3,TRBJ2-3,many,TGTGCCAGCAGTTACCCCCTGGCGGCCAGCACAGATACGCAGTATTTT,CASSYPLAASTDTQYF
TRBD1,TRBV7-9,TRBJ2-5,NA,TGTGCCAGCAGCTTCCCTACTATGAACAGGGGGCCTGTGGAGACCCAGTACTTC,CASSFPTMNRGPVETQYF
NA,TRBV5-4,TRBJ2-1,few,TGTGCCAGCAGCTTGGTGGGCGGGGGCAAAGACAATGAGCAGTTCTTC,CASSLVGGGKDNEQFF
TRBD2,TRBV7-9,TRBJ2-1,few,TGTGCCAGCAGCTTAGCTCCGGGGGGGCCGACTTACGAGCAGTTCTTC,CASSLAPGGPTYEQFF
TRBD1,TRBV19,TRBJ2-2,NA,TGTGCCAGCATACCGGGACAGGTCCCCACCGGGGAGCTGTTTTTT,CASIPGQVPTGELFF
TRBD2,TRBV28,TRBJ2-5,NA,TGTGCCAGCAGTTTAAGTCTAGCGGGAGGGCTAGGGGAGACCCAGTACTTC,CASSLSLAGGLGETQYF
TRBD2,TRBV5-1,TRBJ2-7,few,TGCGCCAGCAGCTCTTCGCGGGAGGCCGCTTCCTACGAGCAGTACTTC,CASSSSREAASYEQYF
NA,TRBV29-1,TRBJ2-2,few,TGCAGCGCCGAAGACGCTAACACCGGGGAGCTGTTTTTT,CSAEDANTGELFF
NA,TRBV20-1,TRBJ2-1,few,TGCAGTGCTAGAGATCGGGACTCCTCGAGCTCCTACAATGAGCAGTTCTTC,CSARDRDSSSSYNEQFF